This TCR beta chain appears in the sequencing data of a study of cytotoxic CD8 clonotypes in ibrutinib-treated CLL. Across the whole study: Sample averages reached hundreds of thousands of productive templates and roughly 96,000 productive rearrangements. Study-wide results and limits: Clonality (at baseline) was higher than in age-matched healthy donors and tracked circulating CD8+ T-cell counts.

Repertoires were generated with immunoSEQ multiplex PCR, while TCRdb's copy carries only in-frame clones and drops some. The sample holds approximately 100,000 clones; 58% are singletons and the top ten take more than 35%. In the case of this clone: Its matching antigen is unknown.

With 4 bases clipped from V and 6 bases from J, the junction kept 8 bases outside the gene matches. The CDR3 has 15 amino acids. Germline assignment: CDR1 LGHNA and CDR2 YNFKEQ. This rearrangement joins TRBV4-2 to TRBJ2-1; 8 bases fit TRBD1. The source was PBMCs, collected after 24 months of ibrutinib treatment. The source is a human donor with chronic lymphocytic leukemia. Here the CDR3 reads CASSPTPDRANEQFF. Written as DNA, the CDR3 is TGTGCCAGCAGCCCAACACCGGACAGGGCCAATGAGCAGTTCTTC.